This TCR beta chain derives from a study of T-cell reconstitution after alpha-beta-depleted transplantation in children. The study's findings and limits: Most T-cell counts and diversity one year after the transplant came from T cells that were newly produced. Surviving thymic progenitors and recipient T cells were the source of high TCRbeta diversity at day 60 in some patients. Reportedly, alpha-beta T cells present about two months post-transplant originated from several hundred expanded clones of graft origin.

Turning to this clonotype: Its antigen is not identified.

The TCRbeta library incorporated unique molecular identifiers. TCRdb independently ran MiXCR on the PCR reads; one entry per CDR3 protein. In the table there are about 260,000 distinct CDR3 sequences, less than 9% of which are singletons. Deletions cut 10 bases from V and 6 bases from J, with 4 bases between. The CDR3 is made up of 8 amino acids. The germline CDR1 and CDR2 sequences are MRHNA and SNTAGT. This TCR was recovered from a male patient younger than 18 who had a stem cell transplant for acute lymphoblastic leukemia, so the T cells may come from the graft donor. The J gene is TRBJ2-7, the V gene TRBV6-4; D is uncertain. Sequenced here: PBMCs, mostly from graft donor cells, sampled 180 days after TCRalphabeta/CD19-depleted stem cell transplant. CDR3 protein: CAKIEQYF. DNA for the CDR3: TGTGCCAAAATCGAGCAGTACTTC.